A selection of T cell receptor beta chains follows, all from one sample in a study of T cell responses to AZD1222 COVID-19 vaccine. TCRdb's table, derived via immunoSEQ multiplex PCR, lists solely in-frame clones and lacks some. The sample consists of approximately 150,000 clones, 90% to 95% of them appearing once. Specimen: peripheral blood, collected 28 days after the second AZD1222 dose. The receptors originated from an adult who received the AZD1222 COVID-19 vaccine. Both conserved end residues are part of each CDR3. Each record gives: D gene, J gene, V gene, clone size, CDR3 DNA, CDR3 protein. A D gene is named only where the DNA matches it firmly. Not every row has a clone size; where given, it reads once, few, many or a size class.

D: -
J: TRBJ1-4
V: TRBV7-9
size: -
DNA: TGTGCCAGCATGGTAGCGGGGAATAATGAAAAACTGTTTTTT
CDR3: CASMVAGNNEKLFF

D: -
J: TRBJ2-5
V: TRBV11-2
size: -
DNA: TGTGCCAGCAGCCGGGGGGCCCAACAGGGACTGGGAGAGACCCAGTACTTC
CDR3: CASSRGAQQGLGETQYF

D: TRBD1
J: TRBJ2-7
V: TRBV18
size: -
DNA: TGTGCCAGCTCGACAGGGTTTAACTACGAGCAGTACTTC
CDR3: CASSTGFNYEQYF

D: TRBD1
J: TRBJ2-7
V: TRBV28
size: -
DNA: TGTGCCAGCAGTCAACAGGGGTACTACGAGCAGTACTTC
CDR3: CASSQQGYYEQYF

D: TRBD1
J: TRBJ1-2
V: TRBV6-6
size: -
DNA: TGTGCCAGCAGATTGGGGCAGGGGGCGGGTGGCTACACCTTC
CDR3: CASRLGQGAGGYTF

D: -
J: TRBJ1-1
V: TRBV10-2
size: -
DNA: TGCGCCAGCACGGCGAACACTGAAGCTTTCTTT
CDR3: CASTANTEAFF

D: TRBD1
J: TRBJ1-1
V: TRBV18
size: -
DNA: TGTGCCAGCTCACCCCGGGGACAGGGGAACACTGAAGCTTTCTTT
CDR3: CASSPRGQGNTEAFF

D: -
J: TRBJ2-2
V: TRBV2
size: -
DNA: TGTGCCAGCAGTGAAGCGATGGGGAGGAACACCGGGGAGCTGTTTTTT
CDR3: CASSEAMGRNTGELFF

D: TRBD1
J: TRBJ1-5
V: TRBV6-5
size: few
DNA: TGTGCCAGCAGTTCTTATCGAGGGGGCGCGGGGCAGCCCCAGCATTTT
CDR3: CASSSYRGGAGQPQHF

D: -
J: TRBJ2-7
V: TRBV21-1
size: -
DNA: TGTGCCAGCAGCAAAGATTATGGGTCAAACTACTACGAGCAGTACTTC
CDR3: CASSKDYGSNYYEQYF

D: -
J: TRBJ1-4
V: TRBV15
size: -
DNA: TGTGCCACCAGCAGAGATCAAATGGGATCACTGTTTTTT
CDR3: CATSRDQMGSLFF

D: -
J: TRBJ2-1
V: TRBV7-9
size: -
DNA: TGTGCCAGCAGCTTAGTTTCATCGGAACCCTACAATGAGCAGTTCTTC
CDR3: CASSLVSSEPYNEQFF

D: -
J: TRBJ2-5
V: TRBV9
size: -
DNA: TGTGCCAGCAGCGTAGGGGAGGCAGGGGGGGCAGAGACCCAGTACTTC
CDR3: CASSVGEAGGAETQYF